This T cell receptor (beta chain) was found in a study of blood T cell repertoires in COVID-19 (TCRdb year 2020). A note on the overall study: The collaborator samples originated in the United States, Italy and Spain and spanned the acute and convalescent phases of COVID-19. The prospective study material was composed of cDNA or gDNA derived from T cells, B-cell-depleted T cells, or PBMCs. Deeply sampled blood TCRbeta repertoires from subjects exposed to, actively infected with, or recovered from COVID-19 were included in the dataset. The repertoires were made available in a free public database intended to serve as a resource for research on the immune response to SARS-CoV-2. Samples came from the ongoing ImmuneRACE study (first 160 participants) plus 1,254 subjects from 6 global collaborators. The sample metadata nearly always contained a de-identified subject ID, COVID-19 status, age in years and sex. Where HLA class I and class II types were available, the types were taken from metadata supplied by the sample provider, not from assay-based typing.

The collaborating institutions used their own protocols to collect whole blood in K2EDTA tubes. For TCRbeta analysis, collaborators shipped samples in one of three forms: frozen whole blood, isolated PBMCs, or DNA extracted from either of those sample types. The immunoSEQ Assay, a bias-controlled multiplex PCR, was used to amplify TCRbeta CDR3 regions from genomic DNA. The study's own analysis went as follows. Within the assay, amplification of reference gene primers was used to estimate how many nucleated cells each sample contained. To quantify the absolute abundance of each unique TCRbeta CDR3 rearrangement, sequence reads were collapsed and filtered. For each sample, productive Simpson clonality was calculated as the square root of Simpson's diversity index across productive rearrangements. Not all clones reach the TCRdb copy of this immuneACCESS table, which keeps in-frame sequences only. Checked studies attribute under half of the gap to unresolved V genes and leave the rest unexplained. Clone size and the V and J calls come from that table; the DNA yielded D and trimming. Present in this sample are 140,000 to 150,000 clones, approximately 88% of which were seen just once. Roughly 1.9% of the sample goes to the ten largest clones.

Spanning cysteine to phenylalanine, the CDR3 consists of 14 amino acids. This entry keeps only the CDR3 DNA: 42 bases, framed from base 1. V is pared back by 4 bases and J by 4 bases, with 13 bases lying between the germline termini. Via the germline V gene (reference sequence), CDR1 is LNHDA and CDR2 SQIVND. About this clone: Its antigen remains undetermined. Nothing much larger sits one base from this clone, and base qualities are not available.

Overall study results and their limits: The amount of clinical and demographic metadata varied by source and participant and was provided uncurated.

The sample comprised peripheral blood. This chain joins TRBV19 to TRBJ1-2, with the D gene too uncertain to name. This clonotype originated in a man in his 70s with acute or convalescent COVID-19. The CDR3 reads CASSTTPMAYGYTF. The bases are TGTGCCAGTAGTACGACACCTATGGCCTATGGCTACACCTTC. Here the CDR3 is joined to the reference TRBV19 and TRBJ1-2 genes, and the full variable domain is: DGGITQSPKYLFRKEGQNVTLSCEQNLNHDAMYWYRQDPGQGLRLIYYSQIVNDFQKGDIAEGYSVSREKKESFPLTVTSAQKNPTAFYLCASSTTPMAYGYTFGSGTRLTVV.